The 23 T cell receptor beta chains below all came from one sample that was sequenced in a study of blood T cell repertoires in COVID-19. Data came from immunoSEQ multiplex PCR; TCRdb stores just in-frame clones and leaves some out. The sample has about 270,000 clones, roughly 86% seen once. The sample comprised peripheral blood. These receptors came from a man between 35 and 55 years old who had recovered from COVID-19.

This sequence joins TRBV19 and TRBJ1-6; D unclear. CDR1 is LNHDA and CDR2 is SQIVND in the germline V gene (reference sequence). V was shortened by 8 bases and J by 0 bases, with 14 bases between the two germline ends. This CDR3 has 16 amino acids. The DNA of the CDR3 is TGTGCCAGTCGCGGGAAGATCAGCTCCTATAATTCACCCCTCCACTTT. Encoded protein: CASRGKISSYNSPLHF.

The chain is built from TRBV4-3 and TRBJ1-5; 7 nucleotides match TRBD1. The germline V gene has CDR1 LGHNA and CDR2 YSLEER. Unmatched junction bases numbered 6, after V lost 4 bases and J lost 6 bases. CDR3 length equals 14 residues. The CDR3 DNA reads as TGCGCCAGCAGCCCGGAGACAGGGACTCAGCCCCAGCATTTT. Translating gives CASSPETGTQPQHF.

The CDR3 sequence is CASSPGGPVKAFF. CDR3 nucleotide sequence: TGCGCCAGCAGCCCCGGGGGTCCTGTGAAAGCTTTCTTT. This chain links TRBV4-1 with TRBJ1-1, with a tentative D call TRBD1 (5 bases). The CDR3 consists of 13 residues. Germline V gene data show CDR1 as MGHRA and CDR2 as YSYEKL. Trimming took 4 bases from V and 9 from J, leaving 15 bases between them.

In the case of this clone: The same CDR3 is also encoded by other DNA sequences in this sample. CDR3 sequence: CASSLAPSSYEQYF. The CDR3, as DNA: TGTGCCAGCAGCTTAGCGCCCAGCTCCTACGAGCAGTACTTC. The rearrangement uses TRBV7-2 and TRBJ2-7; no definite D call. This CDR3 contains 14 residues. Per the germline V gene, CDR1 is SGHTA and CDR2 is FQGNSA. V was pared by 0 bases and J by 0 bases, with 6 bases between.

This clone occurred a few times. The J gene is TRBJ1-2, the V gene TRBV10-3, with a weak D call TRBD1 (5 bases). Germline V gene data show CDR1 as ENHRY and CDR2 as SYGVKD. The CDR3 covers 16 residues. The ends were cut back, 4 bases at V and 2 bases at J, with 17 bases in the middle. The CDR3 DNA is TGTGCCATCAGTGCTTCGACAGTGGGGCGGAACTATGGCTACACCTTC. Protein product: CAISASTVGRNYGYTF.

The V and J genes are TRBV7-3 and TRBJ2-1, with 8 bases aligning to TRBD2. The CDR3 is 16 amino acids. The trim removed 4 bases at V and 0 bases at J, leaving 5 bases unmatched. Germline values: CDR1 SGHTA, CDR2 FQGTGA. CDR3 loop: CASSSIAGTSYNEQFF. The DNA for the CDR3 is TGTGCCAGCAGCTCGATAGCGGGGACCTCCTACAATGAGCAGTTCTTC.

The chain employs TRBV29-1 and TRBJ2-1, with D possibly being TRBD2 (5 bases). The germline V and J ends were trimmed by 4 bases and 4 bases, with 11 bases remaining between them. From germline, CDR1 is SQVTM and CDR2 ANQGSEA. The length of the CDR3 is 13 residues. The CDR3 DNA follows: TGCAGCGTTGCGGGAACAAGTTACAATGAGCAGTTCTTC. It specifies CSVAGTSYNEQFF.

This chain uses TRBV7-2 with TRBJ2-3; TRBD2 agrees at 15 bases. The CDR3 is 16 residues long. V was clipped by 4 bases and J by 10 bases; unmatched bases: 9. Germline assignment: CDR1 SGHTA and CDR2 FQGNSA. The CDR3 is CASSSGTSGRYGPQYF. CDR3 coding DNA: TGTGCCAGCAGCTCCGGGACTAGCGGGAGGTACGGTCCGCAGTATTTT. Supplemented by reference TRBV7-2 and TRBJ2-3, the full variable domain reads GAGVSQSPSNKVTEKGKDVELRCDPISGHTALYWYRQSLGQGLEFLIYFQGNSAPDKSGLPSDRFSAERTGGSVSTLTIQRTQQEDSAVYLCASSSGTSGRYGPQYFGPGTRLTVL.

The V call is TRBV12-3 or TRBV12-4, the J call TRBJ1-4, with D possibly TRBD1 on 5 matching bases. The length of the CDR3 is 12 residues. The V end lost 11 bases, the J end lost 5 bases, and 12 bases lay between the germline ends. CDR3 coding DNA: TGTGCCGCAGGGAGGGGAAATGAAAAACTGTTTTTT. Encoded protein: CAAGRGNEKLFF.

The genes are TRBV2 and TRBJ2-1; 13 bases fit TRBD2. Germline lookup yields CDR1 SNHLY and CDR2 FYNNEI. The CDR3 is 21 residues long. J gave up 0 bases and V 6 bases, and 17 bases lay outside the gene matches. The CDR3 nucleotides read TGTGCCAGCAGGACCCTCCGCCCCGGGACTAGCGGGATGAGCTCCTACAATGAGCAGTTCTTC. Its protein is CASRTLRPGTSGMSSYNEQFF.

Worth noting for this clone: Other DNA sequences within the sample encode an identical CDR3. The chain links TRBV4-2 to TRBJ1-1; D may be TRBD1 (6 bases). Germline V gene lookup returns CDR1 LGHNA and CDR2 YNFKEQ. This CDR3 is built from 16 residues. V shed 0 bases and J shed 0 bases, with 11 bases lying between them. CDR3 sequence: CASSQERTGMNTEAFF. The DNA for the CDR3 is TGTGCCAGCAGCCAAGAGAGAACAGGGATGAACACTGAAGCTTTCTTT.

The chain uses TRBV2 and TRBJ1-4; a possible D gene is TRBD1 (5 bases). The CDR3 runs to 17 residues. Germline CDR1 SNHLY, CDR2 FYNNEI. V lost 8 bases to trimming and J lost 1 base, with 20 bases between them. The CDR3 region is CASQPRGGFLTNEKLFF. The CDR3 DNA is TGTGCCAGCCAACCCCGGGGGGGGTTCTTAACTAATGAAAAACTGTTTTTT.

The CDR3 DNA follows: TGTGCCAGCAGCTCGAACAGGGCAGGGAACACCGGGGAGCTGTTTTTT. Translated, it gives CASSSNRAGNTGELFF. The rearrangement links TRBV7-9 to TRBJ2-2; perhaps TRBD1 as D (6 bases). Germline V gene data show CDR1 as SEHNR and CDR2 as FQNEAQ (reference sequence). With 4 bases removed from V and 1 base from J, the gap between germline ends came to 13 bases. The CDR3 is made up of 16 amino acids.

The chain recombines TRBV28 with TRBJ2-7; D remains unclear. The CDR3 consists of 13 residues. V shed 8 bases and J shed 0 bases, with 11 bases lying between them. Germline loops: CDR1 MDHEN, CDR2 SYDVKM. The CDR3 protein is CASSGRVSYEQYF. The CDR3 coding sequence is TGTGCCAGCTCCGGCCGGGTCTCCTACGAGCAGTACTTC.

The chain links TRBV5-4 to TRBJ2-7, with a possible D match to TRBD1 (6 bases). V was pared by 4 bases and J by 3 bases, with 14 bases between. Per germline, CDR1 SGHNT and CDR2 YYREEE (reference sequence). The CDR3 runs 14 residues. CDR3 amino acids: CASSRGRGNYEQYF. The CDR3 DNA reads as TGTGCCAGCAGCCGGGGCAGGGGTAACTACGAGCAGTACTTC.

This clone was counted between two and nine times. The chain couples TRBV7-9 to TRBJ1-3; TRBD1 matches 7 bases. Germline lookup yields CDR1 SEHNR and CDR2 FQNEAQ (reference sequence). The CDR3 loop spans 13 amino acids. The V and J ends lost 7 bases and 4 bases, in that order; junction bases with no gene match: 4. CDR3 bases: TGTGCCAGCAAGGAGGGGGCCGGAAACACCATATATTTT. Translated: CASKEGAGNTIYF.

The genes are TRBV3-1 (or the pseudogene TRBV3-2) and TRBJ2-5, with 8 bases identical to TRBD2. The CDR3 runs to 15 residues. J gave up 4 bases and V 2 bases, and 6 bases lay outside the gene matches. The V gene's germline CDR1 is LGHDT and CDR2 YNNKEL (reference sequence). The DNA for the CDR3 is TGTGCCAGCAGCCAAAGCGGGGGTAGAGGAGAGACCCAGTACTTC. Translated, it gives CASSQSGGRGETQYF.

This chain joins TRBV5-6 and TRBJ1-3; weak D call: TRBD1 (5 bases). Germline-derived CDR1 and CDR2 are SGHDT and YYEEEE. V was cut by 2 bases and J by 0 bases, with 12 bases left in between. CDR3 length: 16 residues. The CDR3 is CASSFQGRISGNTIYF. CDR3 DNA: TGTGCCAGCAGCTTTCAGGGTAGGATCTCTGGAAACACCATATATTTT.

The gene calls are TRBV7-2 and TRBJ2-3, with 7 positions matching TRBD2. CDR3 size: 16 residues. After removal of 1 base from V and 1 base from J, the junction contained 5 bases not matched to a gene. Germline-derived CDR1 and CDR2 are SGHTA and FQGNSA. CDR3 loop: CASSLGWAGGTDTQYF. Written as DNA, the CDR3 is TGTGCCAGCAGCTTAGGCTGGGCGGGGGGCACAGATACGCAGTATTTT.

V is TRBV5-1 and J is TRBJ2-1; 8 bases align to TRBD2. Germline V gene sequence: CDR1 SGHRS, CDR2 YFSETQ. The CDR3 is made up of 13 amino acids. V shed 5 bases, J shed 7 bases, and the junction held 5 bases outside the gene matches. CDR3 DNA: TGCGCCAGCAGGCCGGGACTAGGGAATGAGCAGTTCTTC. Encoded protein: CASRPGLGNEQFF.

The rearrangement uses TRBV15 and TRBJ1-4; TRBD1 aligns across 8 bases. Per germline, CDR1 LNHNV and CDR2 YYDKDF (reference sequence). Trimming took 3 bases from V and 8 from J; bases not matched to a gene: 11. CDR3 length: 16 amino acids. For the CDR3, the DNA is TGTGCCACCAGCAGGGTCGGACAGGGAGTTAGGGAAAAACTGTTTTTT. Its protein product is CATSRVGQGVREKLFF.

The chain couples TRBV6-2 or TRBV6-3 to TRBJ2-1; 14 positions agree with TRBD2. Trimming at V came to 0 bases and at J to 0 bases, leaving 7 bases not matched to a gene. CDR3 length: 20 residues. CDR1 and CDR2 from the germline V gene are MNHEY and SVGEGT. CDR3 region: CASSYSGLAGAGSSYNEQFF. DNA for the CDR3: TGTGCCAGCAGTTACTCGGGACTAGCGGGAGCCGGGAGCTCCTACAATGAGCAGTTCTTC.

V usage is TRBV11-1 and J usage is TRBJ2-1; 8 bases map to TRBD2. Germline V gives CDR1 SGHAT, CDR2 FQDESV (reference sequence). The ends lost 1 base at V and 7 bases at J; junction bases unmatched: 6. This CDR3 comprises 15 residues. The CDR3: CASSLVGTRQNEQFF. CDR3 coding DNA: TGTGCCAGCAGCTTAGTTGGGACTAGACAAAATGAGCAGTTCTTC.